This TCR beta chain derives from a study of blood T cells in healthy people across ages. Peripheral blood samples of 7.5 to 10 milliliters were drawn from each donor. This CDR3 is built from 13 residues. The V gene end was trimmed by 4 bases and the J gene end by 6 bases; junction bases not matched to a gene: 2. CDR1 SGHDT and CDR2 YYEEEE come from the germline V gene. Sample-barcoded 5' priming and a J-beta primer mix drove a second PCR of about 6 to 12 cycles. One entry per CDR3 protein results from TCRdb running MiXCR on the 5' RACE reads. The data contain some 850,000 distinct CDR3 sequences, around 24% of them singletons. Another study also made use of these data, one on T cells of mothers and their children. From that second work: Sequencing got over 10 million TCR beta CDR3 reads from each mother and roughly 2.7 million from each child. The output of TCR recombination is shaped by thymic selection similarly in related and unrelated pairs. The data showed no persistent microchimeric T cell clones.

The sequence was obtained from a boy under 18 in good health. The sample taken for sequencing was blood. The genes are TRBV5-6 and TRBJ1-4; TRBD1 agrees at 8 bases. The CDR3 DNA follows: TGTGCCAGCAGCCCGGACAGGGATGAAAAACTGTTTTTT. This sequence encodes CASSPDRDEKLFF. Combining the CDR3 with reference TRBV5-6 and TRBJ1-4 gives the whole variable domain DAGVTQSPTHLIKTRGQQVTLRCSPKSGHDTVSWYQQALGQGPQFIFQYYEEEERQRGNFPDRFSGHQFPNYSSELNVNALLLGDSALYLCASSPDRDEKLFFGSGTQLSVL.